The 9 T cell receptor beta chains presented below share a single source sample, sequenced in a study of blood T cell repertoires in COVID-19. Generated by immunoSEQ multiplex PCR, the TCRdb table keeps only in-frame clones and is missing some. The data show about 130,000 clones, with roughly 84% seen just once and 17% held by the top ten. Source material: peripheral blood. Receptors originate from a woman aged 80 or over with acute or convalescent COVID-19.

The V call is TRBV6-5, the J call TRBJ1-1; D might be TRBD1 (5 bases). This CDR3 is 11 amino acids long. With 7 bases removed from V and 8 bases from J, the gap between germline ends came to 11 bases. Germline values: CDR1 MNHEY, CDR2 SVGAGI. CDR3 nucleotide sequence: TGTGCCAGCACTAGGGGCAGGGAAGCTTTCTTT. It specifies CASTRGREAFF.

This chain links TRBV5-6 with TRBJ1-3; possibly TRBD1 for D (6 bases). CDR1 SGHDT and CDR2 YYEEEE come from the germline V gene. Trimming cost V 2 bases and J 0 bases, with 9 bases left between them. The CDR3 runs to 15 residues. Here the CDR3 reads CASSFGTNSGNTIYF. The CDR3 coding sequence is TGTGCCAGCAGCTTCGGGACAAACTCTGGAAACACCATATATTTT.

This clone was seen only a few times. The gene calls are TRBV7-2 and TRBJ2-2; 12 nucleotides agree with TRBD2. V lost 4 bases to trimming and J lost 4 bases; unmatched junction nucleotides: 13. This CDR3 has 19 residues. Germline CDR1 and CDR2: SGHTA and FQGNSA. The CDR3 DNA reads as TGTGCCAGCAGCTCGCCCTTAAGGACTAGCGGGATGGGCACCGGGGAGCTGTTTTTT. Translation: CASSSPLRTSGMGTGELFF.

This rearrangement joins TRBV29-1 to TRBJ1-2; no definite D call. Germline CDR1 and CDR2: SQVTM and ANQGSEA. Between the trimmed V and J ends, which lost 3 bases and 4 bases, there was a span of 3 bases. The CDR3 contains 10 residues. The CDR3 DNA sequence: TGCAGCGTTGAGCGCTATGGCTACACCTTC. Amino acid sequence: CSVERYGYTF.

The chain carries TRBV20-1 and TRBJ2-5; D remains ambiguous. Germline V CDR1 and CDR2: DFQATT, SNEGSKA (reference sequence). The ends were cut back, 3 bases at V and 5 bases at J, with 7 bases in the middle. The CDR3 consists of 11 residues. CDR3 nucleotide sequence: TGCAGTGCTAGTAACTGGGAGACCCAGTACTTC. This translates into CSASNWETQYF.

The gene calls are TRBV5-5 and TRBJ1-2; a possible D gene is TRBD1 (5 bases). V lost 4 bases and J lost 2, with 12 bases in between. The germline gives CDR1 SGHKS, CDR2 YYEKEE (reference sequence). The CDR3 sequence is 14 residues long. The CDR3 DNA is TGTGCCAGCAGCACGGGCCAGGGCAACTATGGCTACACCTTC. The encoded protein is CASSTGQGNYGYTF.

The chain joins TRBV11-2 to TRBJ2-5; 9 bases are a match to TRBD2. The V gene's germline CDR1 is SGHAT and CDR2 FQNNGV. Trimming cost V 2 bases and J 1 base; bases outside gene matches: 8. The CDR3 covers 17 residues. The CDR3 sequence is CASSLKLLAGLQETQYF. CDR3 DNA sequence: TGTGCCAGCAGCTTAAAACTGCTAGCGGGACTCCAAGAGACCCAGTACTTC.

This rearrangement joins TRBV11-2 to TRBJ1-6; maybe TRBD1 (6 bases). The CDR3 extends over 15 amino acids. Trimming stripped 3 bases from V and 9 bases from J, with 15 bases between. Germline-derived CDR1 and CDR2 are SGHAT and FQNNGV. The CDR3 nucleotides are TGTGCCAGCAGCTTCCGCACAGGGAACAGTTCACCCCTCCACTTT. It yields the protein CASSFRTGNSSPLHF.

The rearrangement uses TRBV7-2 and TRBJ2-2; weak D call: TRBD2 (6 bases). Germline V gives CDR1 SGHTA, CDR2 FQGNSA. CDR3 length: 17 residues. The ends were cut back, 5 bases at V and 1 base at J, with 17 bases in the middle. The CDR3, as DNA: TGTGCCAGCAGCCATGGGGTAGCGGAACTGAACACCGGGGAGCTGTTTTTT. The encoded protein is CASSHGVAELNTGELFF.